This is a list of T cell receptor beta chains from one sample in a study of CD8+ T cells in alopecia areata. Using immunoSEQ multiplex PCR, the repertoire was profiled, and TCRdb retains in-frame clones only, with some absent. The sample consists of about 250,000 clones, 60% of them appearing once. The sample here was CD4+ T cells sorted from blood, taken at week 52, from a patient treated with tofacitinib. All receptors derive from a human donor with alopecia areata. Each CDR3 is given with its conserved first and last residue. Each record gives: clone size, D gene, V gene, J gene, CDR3 DNA, CDR3 protein. A D gene is named only where the DNA matches it firmly. Size is stated for part of the rows, as once, few or many counts, or as a class when the clone is expanded.

-	-	TRBV4-1	TRBJ2-4	TGCGCCAGCAGCTCCCCGGGGTTAGCCAAAAACATTCAGTACTTC	CASSSPGLAKNIQYF
-	-	TRBV7-9	TRBJ1-5	TGTGCCAGCAGCTTAGACAACTTCAATCAGCCCCAGCATTTT	CASSLDNFNQPQHF
few	TRBD2	TRBV5-1	TRBJ2-1	TGCGCCAGCAGCTTGTATAGCGGGGGGCTTAGCTACAATGAGCAGTTCTTC	CASSLYSGGLSYNEQFF
-	-	TRBV5-1	TRBJ2-7	TGCGCCAGCAGCTTGGATGTCGGCAGGTTCTCCTACGAGCAGTACTTC	CASSLDVGRFSYEQYF
few	-	TRBV6-5	TRBJ1-4	TGTGCCAGCAGAGACAGTGGGACGAGTGAAAAACTGTTTTTT	CASRDSGTSEKLFF
few	-	TRBV7-2	TRBJ2-5	TGTGCCAGCAGCTTAATGCAAGAGACCCAGTACTTC	CASSLMQETQYF
-	TRBD1	TRBV29-1	TRBJ1-2	TGCAGCGTGACAGGGGGCGCTGGCTATGGCTACACCTTC	CSVTGGAGYGYTF
-	-	TRBV27	TRBJ2-5	TGTGCCAGCAGTTTATCGGGGGGACAGACCCAGTACTTC	CASSLSGGQTQYF
once	TRBD2	TRBV4-1	TRBJ2-4	TGCGCCAGCAGCCAAGGGCTAGCGGGGGCCATAGCCAAAAACATTCAGTACTTC	CASSQGLAGAIAKNIQYF
-	-	TRBV30	TRBJ2-3	TGTGCCTGGAGTTTAGCGGATACGCAGTATTTT	CAWSLADTQYF
few	-	TRBV7-3	TRBJ2-2	TGTGCCAGCAGCCCTCTTGGGCAGGGGAACACCGGGGAGCTGTTTTTT	CASSPLGQGNTGELFF
few	-	TRBV28	TRBJ2-3	TGTGCCAGCAGTCCCTTCACAGATACGCAGTATTTT	CASSPFTDTQYF
-	-	TRBV30	TRBJ1-1	TGTGCCTGGGACAGTATGAACACTGAAGCTTTCTTT	CAWDSMNTEAFF
-	TRBD2	TRBV11-2	TRBJ2-3	TGTGCCAGCAGCTTGGGCGAATGGCGGGGGGGCACAGATACGCAGTATTTT	CASSLGEWRGGTDTQYF
-	-	TRBV30	TRBJ1-2	TGTGCCTGTGGACCGTCCTTGGATGGCTACACCTTC	CACGPSLDGYTF
-	-	TRBV4-1	TRBJ1-1	TGCGCCAGCAGCCAAGAGAACGTGGGGCACACTGAAGCTTTCTTT	CASSQENVGHTEAFF
few	TRBD1	TRBV11-2	TRBJ2-7	TGTGCCAGTTTATCAGGGGGCTACGAGCAGTACTTC	CASLSGGYEQYF
-	-	TRBV30	TRBJ2-5	TGTGCCTGGAGTGTGAGGGGGACGGCCCAGTACTTC	CAWSVRGTAQYF
-	-	TRBV6-4	TRBJ2-3	TGTGCCAGCAGTGTCGAGTTCACAGATACGCAGTATTTT	CASSVEFTDTQYF
-	-	TRBV5-1	TRBJ2-5	TGCGCCAGCAGCTTGGCCCGCCAGAGGGGCGAGACCCAGTACTTC	CASSLARQRGETQYF
-	-	TRBV29-1	TRBJ1-1	TGCAGCGTGTCGACAGTCATGAACACTGAAGCTTTCTTT	CSVSTVMNTEAFF
-	-	TRBV9	TRBJ2-7	TGTGCCAGCAGCGTTGCCGGACAGACCTACGAGCAGTACTTC	CASSVAGQTYEQYF
few	-	TRBV30	TRBJ2-5	TGTGCCTGGAGTGTACGACAATACCAAGAGACCCAGTACTTC	CAWSVRQYQETQYF
-	-	TRBV5-6	TRBJ2-1	TGTGCCAGCACCGATGGTGGGGATGAGCAGTTCTTC	CASTDGGDEQFF
-	-	TRBV7-9	TRBJ1-1	TGTGCCAGCAGCTTAGAAGGGGGCACTGAAGCTTTCTTT	CASSLEGGTEAFF
-	-	TRBV2	TRBJ1-2	TGTGCCAGCAGTGGGTCCTATGGCTACACCTTC	CASSGSYGYTF
-	-	TRBV15	TRBJ1-2	TGTGCCACCAGCAGAGATTCGGCCAGGCTGGGTGGCTACACCTTC	CATSRDSARLGGYTF
-	TRBD1	TRBV9	TRBJ2-1	TGTGCCAGCAGCGTACCCGGGACAGGGGGTGGTGAGCAGTTCTTC	CASSVPGTGGGEQFF
-	-	TRBV25-1	TRBJ1-1	TGTGCCAGTAAGCCAGCAGGGGCGAACACTGAAGCTTTCTTT	CASKPAGANTEAFF
-	-	TRBV7-2	TRBJ2-1	TGTGCCAGCAGCCCTAAGGCCCAGGGTCCCAATGAGCAGTTCTTC	CASSPKAQGPNEQFF
-	TRBD1	TRBV7-2	TRBJ1-2	TGTGCCGACCGGACAGGCTATGGCTACACCTTC	CADRTGYGYTF
many	-	TRBV5-1	TRBJ2-3	TGCGCCAGCAGCTTGGAAGGTGGGGATGGCACAGATACGCAGTATTTT	CASSLEGGDGTDTQYF
few	TRBD1	TRBV9	TRBJ1-1	TGTGCCAGCAGCCCCAGGGGGCTGGGCACTGAAGCTTTCTTT	CASSPRGLGTEAFF
-	-	TRBV29-1	TRBJ2-6	TGCAGCGTTGGGGGGCTTGGGGCCAACGTCCTGACTTTC	CSVGGLGANVLTF
-	-	TRBV11-2	TRBJ2-3	TGTGCCAGCAGCTTAGTAGATACGCAGTATTTT	CASSLVDTQYF
-	-	TRBV11-2	TRBJ2-2	TGTGCCAGCAGCCCTAGCCGGGACGGGGAGCTGTTTTTT	CASSPSRDGELFF
-	-	TRBV9	TRBJ2-3	TGTGCCAGCAACGAACGGGGGCCCACAGATACGCAGTATTTT	CASNERGPTDTQYF
-	-	TRBV5-1	TRBJ1-1	TGCGCCAGCAGCTTGGCGGAGAACACTGAAGCTTTCTTT	CASSLAENTEAFF
-	-	TRBV20-1	TRBJ2-3	TGCAGTGCTACTTACCAAGATACGCAGTATTTT	CSATYQDTQYF
-	TRBD1	TRBV29-1	TRBJ1-2	TGCAGCGCCCGTCGCGGGACAGAACCCTATGGCTACACCTTC	CSARRGTEPYGYTF
few	-	TRBV20-1	TRBJ2-3	TGCAGTGCTGGTAGGGCAGATACGCAGTATTTT	CSAGRADTQYF
-	TRBD1	TRBV29-1	TRBJ1-1	TGCAGCGCTCAGACAGGGAAGCCTGAAGCTTTCTTT	CSAQTGKPEAFF
-	TRBD1	TRBV27	TRBJ1-2	TGTGCCAGCAAGGGCCAGGGGGGGAACTATGGCTACACCTTC	CASKGQGGNYGYTF
-	TRBD1	TRBV9	TRBJ2-7	TGTGCCAGCAGCGCCGACAGGGTAAGAGAGCAGTACTTC	CASSADRVREQYF
-	-	TRBV5-1	TRBJ2-4	TGCGCCAGCTCGGAGGGAGCCAAAAACATTCAGTACTTC	CASSEGAKNIQYF
-	TRBD1	TRBV30	TRBJ1-1	TGTGCCTGGAACCCGACAGGGGGAACTGAAGCTTTCTTT	CAWNPTGGTEAFF
once	-	TRBV7-8	TRBJ1-4	TGTGCCAGCAGCTTAAGAGGCCTTAATGAAAAACTGTTTTTT	CASSLRGLNEKLFF
-	-	TRBV30	TRBJ2-2	TGTGCCTGGAGTGTGGGCGTATCCCTCCACGGGGAGCTGTTTTTT	CAWSVGVSLHGELFF
-	-	TRBV9	TRBJ2-3	TGTGCCAGCAGCGTATCCAATCGGGCAGGGAGTATAACAGATACGCAGTATTTT	CASSVSNRAGSITDTQYF
once	-	TRBV30	TRBJ2-1	TGTGCCTGGAGCCGCCTAGAGCAGTTCTTC	CAWSRLEQFF
-	-	TRBV7-8	TRBJ2-7	TGTGCCAGCAGCTTATTTAGACGGGACTCCTACGAGCAGTACTTC	CASSLFRRDSYEQYF
-	-	TRBV30	TRBJ1-2	TGTGCCTGGAGTACTACTCAGGGCCGCTATGGCTACACCTTC	CAWSTTQGRYGYTF